The 25 T cell receptor beta chains given below trace back to one sample, sequenced in a study of T cells in Graves' hyperthyroidism and ophthalmopathy. The source material, RNA transcripts, was used to amplify TCR beta CDR3 regions. When the TCR CDR3 underwent first-round RT-PCR, the HTBI primer set was used. A single record per CDR3 protein comes from TCRdb applying MiXCR to the multiplex PCR reads. The data hold about 500,000 distinct CDR3 sequences, with more than 15% observed a single time. Source material: blood. The receptors originated from a woman aged 30 to 39 with Graves' ophthalmopathy.

This clonotype was observed many times. This chain uses TRBV28 with TRBJ2-7; TRBD2 matches 8 bases. V dropped 3 bases and J dropped 6; count of bases not matched to a gene: 7. CDR1 and CDR2 from the germline V gene are MDHEN and SYDVKM. The CDR3 is 14 residues long. The CDR3 coding sequence is TGTGCCAGCAGTTTCGGGGGGGCCCCTAGCGAGCAGTACTTC. This encodes CASSFGGAPSEQYF.

The rearrangement uses TRBV6-2 or TRBV6-3 and TRBJ2-7; D gene ambiguous. V was cut by 7 bases and J by 1 base, with 8 bases left in between. Germline loops: CDR1 MNHEY, CDR2 SVGEGT. This CDR3 comprises 12 residues. The CDR3 DNA reads as TGTGCCAGCAACGGAGCATCCTACGAGCAGTACTTC. This encodes CASNGASYEQYF.

This clonotype was observed a few times. The CDR3, as DNA: TGTGCCAGCAGTACCGGGACAGGGTACTACGAGCAGTACTTC. Protein sequence: CASSTGTGYYEQYF. The V and J genes are TRBV12-3 or TRBV12-4 and TRBJ2-7; 9 nucleotides line up with TRBD1. CDR3 size: 14 residues. The V gene end was trimmed by 5 bases and the J gene end by 3 bases; junction bases not matched to a gene: 5.

This clonotype turned up a few times. The chain combines TRBV6-4 with TRBJ1-1; no definite D call. Per germline, CDR1 MRHNA and CDR2 SNTAGT. The CDR3 loop spans 10 amino acids. Trimming took off 4 bases at V and 8 bases at J, with 5 bases between the two ends. This CDR3 is CASSGLEAFF. The CDR3 nucleotides are TGTGCCAGCAGTGGTCTCGAAGCTTTCTTT.

A remark on this clonotype: A much more abundant neighbour one base away suggests this may be a read error. The chain couples TRBV7-2 to TRBJ1-5; D gene uncertain. Germline V gene data show CDR1 as SGHTA and CDR2 as FQGNSA. The CDR3 is 16 residues long. The V end lost 1 base, the J end lost 8 bases, and 18 bases lay between the germline ends. CDR3 region: CASSLDIVKRNEPQHF. CDR3 coding DNA: TGTGCCAGCAGCTTAGACATAGTAAAGAGAAATGAGCCCCAGCATTTT.

V usage is TRBV30 and J usage is TRBJ2-5; D tentatively reads TRBD1 or TRBD2 (5 bases each). Trimming removed 5 bases from V and 7 bases from J, with 14 bases in between. The CDR3 totals 12 residues. Germline CDR1 and CDR2: GTSNPN and SVGIG (reference sequence). CDR3 protein: CAWDSGVGTQYF. DNA of the CDR3: TGTGCCTGGGACAGCGGAGTCGGGACCCAGTACTTC.

This clonotype was detected a few times. The chain has TRBV19 and TRBJ1-5; no clear D gene. This CDR3 is built from 12 residues. The germline V gene has CDR1 LNHDA and CDR2 SQIVND (reference sequence). V shed 6 bases and J shed 6 bases, with 9 bases lying between them. In DNA, the CDR3 is TGTGCCAGTAGGGCCCTAACTCAGCCCCAGCATTTT. It translates to CASRALTQPQHF.

In this sample, this clonotype turned up many times. The chain recombines TRBV9 with TRBJ2-5; a weak D match, TRBD1 (6 bases). The CDR3 length is 13 residues. Trimming took off 3 bases at V and 6 bases at J, with 12 bases between the two ends. Germline CDR1 and CDR2: SGDLS and YYNGEE. CDR3 sequence reads: CASSGRQEQTQYF. In DNA, the CDR3 is TGTGCCAGCAGCGGACGACAGGAACAGACCCAGTACTTC.

This clonotype showed up just a few times. The V and J genes are TRBV6-2 or TRBV6-3 and TRBJ2-7; unclear D gene. Germline-derived CDR1 and CDR2 are MNHEY and SVGEGT. Trimming shortened V by 10 bases and J by 3 bases, and 13 bases separated the two germline ends. The CDR3 covers 12 residues. The CDR3 sequence: CATHQPFYEQYF. The CDR3 DNA is TGTGCCACACACCAACCTTTCTACGAGCAGTACTTC.

The chain combines TRBV5-1 with TRBJ2-3, with D unresolved. There are 13 residues in the CDR3. Looked up from germline, CDR1 is SGHRS and CDR2 is YFSETQ. The germline V and J ends were trimmed by 2 bases and 6 bases, with 10 bases remaining between them. The CDR3: CASSFRSGDTQYF. As DNA, the CDR3 is TGCGCCAGCAGCTTCCGGTCCGGGGATACGCAGTATTTT.

The genes are TRBV16 and TRBJ2-1; a weak D match, TRBD2 (6 bases). V was clipped by 1 base and J by 6 bases, with 10 bases between them. CDR3 length equals 14 residues. Germline loops: CDR1 KGHSY, CDR2 FQNENV. Written as DNA, the CDR3 is TGTGCCAGCAGCCAATTAGGGACTCGCAATGAGCAGTTCTTC. This sequence encodes CASSQLGTRNEQFF. Complete variable domain (other parts from reference TRBV16 and TRBJ2-1): GEEVAQTPKHLVRGEGQKAKLYCAPIKGHSYVFWYQQVLKNEFKFLISFQNENVFDETGMPKERFSAKCLPNSPCSLEIQATKLEDSAVYFCASSQLGTRNEQFFGPGTRLTVL.

This clonotype was counted between two and nine times. The chain carries TRBV4-1 and TRBJ2-7, with 12 bases identical to TRBD2. J gave up 3 bases and V 4 bases, and 19 bases lay outside the gene matches. The CDR3 is 20 residues long. Germline lookup yields CDR1 MGHRA and CDR2 YSYEKL. The DNA for the CDR3 is TGCGCCAGCAGCCCCAAGCCCCAAGCTAGCGGGAGGGCACCGTTCTACGAGCAGTACTTC. Its protein is CASSPKPQASGRAPFYEQYF.

This clonotype appeared many times. The chain has TRBV20-1 and TRBJ2-1; D gene ambiguous. CDR1 is DFQATT and CDR2 is SNEGSKA in the germline V gene (reference sequence). V was shortened by 5 bases and J by 2 bases, with 7 bases between the two germline ends. There are 12 residues in the CDR3. In DNA form, the CDR3 reads TGCAGTGCTCTCCGGCCCTACAATGAGCAGTTCTTC. It translates to CSALRPYNEQFF.

This clonotype was seen many times. V and J are TRBV20-1 and TRBJ2-7; 7 bases agree with TRBD2. The CDR3 contains 14 residues. V gave up 5 bases and J gave up 5 bases; unmatched junction bases: 12. Germline V lookup: CDR1 DFQATT, CDR2 SNEGSKA (reference sequence). CDR3 in DNA: TGCAGTGCTGAGGGTAGTAGAGCGGGAAACGAGCAGTACTTC. As protein: CSAEGSRAGNEQYF.

V gene TRBV20-1 combines with J gene TRBJ1-3, with D unclear. The germline CDR1 and CDR2 sequences are DFQATT and SNEGSKA (reference sequence). Trimming removed 6 bases from V and 0 bases from J, with 15 bases in between. The CDR3 is 15 residues long. The CDR3 DNA follows: TGCAGTGCCATCACGTTCGTTAACTCTGGAAACACCATATATTTT. This gives the protein CSAITFVNSGNTIYF.

This clonotype was seen ten or more times. The genes are TRBV28 and TRBJ2-7; D possibly corresponds to TRBD2 (5 bases). The CDR3 has 15 residues. V was trimmed by 4 bases and J by 1 base, leaving 14 bases between them. The germline V gene encodes CDR1 MDHEN and CDR2 SYDVKM. The CDR3 spells CASSSARGGSYEQYF. CDR3 DNA sequence: TGTGCCAGCAGTTCGGCCCGTGGCGGGTCCTACGAGCAGTACTTC.

For this clonotype: Compared with germline, one end of the junction differs, possibly owing to a read error. CDR3 protein: CASSLSLDRGAGGNAIYF. The CDR3 DNA reads TGTGCCAGCAGTTTATCCCTGGACAGAGGGGCTGGTGGAAACGCCATATATTTT. The V call is TRBV27, the J call TRBJ1-3; D perhaps matches TRBD1 (6 bases). CDR3 length: 18 amino acids. The germline gives CDR1 MNHEY, CDR2 SMNVEV (reference sequence).

The rearrangement links TRBV20-1 to TRBJ2-1; 10 bases are a match to TRBD1. CDR3 length: 15 amino acids. V trimming: 2 bases; J trimming: 8 bases; junction bases outside the gene matches: 9. The germline V gene encodes CDR1 DFQATT and CDR2 SNEGSKA (reference sequence). Here the CDR3 reads CSARSRQGARHEQFF. DNA of the CDR3: TGCAGTGCTAGATCCAGACAGGGGGCTAGGCATGAGCAGTTCTTC.

This clonotype has ten or more counts. The chain combines TRBV5-6 with TRBJ2-7; D might be TRBD1 or TRBD2, each matching 5 bases. The ends were cut back, 0 bases at V and 0 bases at J, with 10 bases in the middle. The CDR3 length is 15 residues. Looked up from germline, CDR1 is SGHDT and CDR2 is YYEEEE. The CDR3 DNA reads TGTGCCAGCAGCTTGGGGCAGAGGGGCTCCTACGAGCAGTACTTC. This translates into CASSLGQRGSYEQYF.

This clonotype was recorded at least ten times. The CDR3 bases are TGCGCCAGCAGCTTGGTGGCGGGGGGATTTGAAGAGCAGTTCTTC. This codes for CASSLVAGGFEEQFF. The chain uses TRBV5-1 and TRBJ2-1, with TRBD2 identical over 8 bases. Trimming cost V 0 bases and J 10 bases; bases outside gene matches: 9. CDR1 and CDR2 from the germline V gene are SGHRS and YFSETQ. The CDR3 runs to 15 residues.

This clonotype was seen only a few times. The chain couples TRBV2 to TRBJ2-7; D unresolved. In germline, CDR1 is SNHLY, CDR2 FYNNEI. Trimming took 7 bases from V and 3 from J, leaving 7 bases between them. This CDR3 spans 11 amino acids. The CDR3 reads CASMEYYEQYF. In nucleotides, the CDR3 is TGTGCCAGCATGGAATACTACGAGCAGTACTTC.

This clonotype was seen more than once but under ten times. The gene calls are TRBV20-1 and TRBJ2-1; the match to TRBD1 covers 11 bases. V lost 3 bases, J lost 1 base, and 14 bases stayed unmatched. There are 19 residues in the CDR3. The germline gives CDR1 DFQATT, CDR2 SNEGSKA (reference sequence). The DNA of the CDR3 is TGCAGTGCTAGCCTGGGGACAGGGGGAGGCGGGAGTTCCTACAATGAGCAGTTCTTC. Translating it yields CSASLGTGGGGSSYNEQFF.

This chain uses TRBV4-3 with TRBJ2-1, with D perhaps matching TRBD1 or TRBD2 (5 bases each). Trimming pared 4 bases from V and 0 bases from J, leaving 16 bases between. Germline V gene sequence: CDR1 LGHNA, CDR2 YSLEER. CDR3 size: 17 residues. CDR3 nucleotide sequence: TGCGCCAGCAGCCGGGACGTCTCGGGTGGCTCCTACAATGAGCAGTTCTTC. It specifies CASSRDVSGGSYNEQFF.

The V and J genes are TRBV15 and TRBJ2-3, with 7 positions matching TRBD2. Trimming removed 1 base from V and 6 bases from J; junction bases left unmatched: 16. There are 18 residues in the CDR3. Germline lookup yields CDR1 LNHNV and CDR2 YYDKDF (reference sequence). CDR3 loop: CATSRAPSWASGGDTQYF. CDR3 bases: TGTGCCACCAGCAGAGCTCCGAGCTGGGCTAGCGGTGGGGATACGCAGTATTTT.

CDR3 DNA: TGTGCCAGCCAGGGACTAGCGAGCTACGAGCAGTACTTC. Protein product: CASQGLASYEQYF. The chain combines TRBV9 with TRBJ2-7, with 10 nucleotides matching TRBD2. The germline gives CDR1 SGDLS, CDR2 YYNGEE. This CDR3 has 13 residues. The V and J ends lost 7 bases and 3 bases, in that order; junction bases with no gene match: 4.